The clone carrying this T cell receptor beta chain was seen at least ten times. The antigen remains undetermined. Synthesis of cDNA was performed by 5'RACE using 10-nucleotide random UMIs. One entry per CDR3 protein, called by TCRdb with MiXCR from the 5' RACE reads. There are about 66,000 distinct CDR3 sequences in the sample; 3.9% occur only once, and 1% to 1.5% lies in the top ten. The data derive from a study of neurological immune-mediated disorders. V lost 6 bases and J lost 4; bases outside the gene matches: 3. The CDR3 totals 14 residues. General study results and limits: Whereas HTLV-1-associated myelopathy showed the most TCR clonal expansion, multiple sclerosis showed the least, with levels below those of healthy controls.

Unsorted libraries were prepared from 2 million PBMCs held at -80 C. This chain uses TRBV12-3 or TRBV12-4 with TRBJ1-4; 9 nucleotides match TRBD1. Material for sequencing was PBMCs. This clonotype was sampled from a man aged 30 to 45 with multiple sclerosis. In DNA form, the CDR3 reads TGTGCCAGCAGACTGACAGGGGGTAATGAAAAACTGTTTTTT. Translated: CASRLTGGNEKLFF.